The rows below give T cell receptor beta chains drawn from one sample of a study of cytomegalovirus exposure and HLA in healthy donors. Clones were read by immunoSEQ multiplex PCR, and TCRdb kept only the in-frame ones, dropping some. The listing records around 100,000 clones. The specimen was PBMCs. The receptors derive from a middle-aged man in good health and CMV-seronegative. Both conserved end residues are part of each CDR3. Each record gives: clone size, D gene, J gene, V gene, CDR3 DNA, CDR3 protein. D genes are given only for firm matches. Size is stated for part of the rows, as once, few or many counts, or as a class when the clone is expanded.

clone size: NA
D gene: NA
J gene: TRBJ1-2
V gene: TRBV5-1
CDR3 DNA: TGCGCCAGCAGCTTGGAAAGTAGTAACTATGGCTACACCTTC
CDR3 protein: CASSLESSNYGYTF

clone size: NA
D gene: NA
J gene: TRBJ2-1
V gene: TRBV5-1
CDR3 DNA: TGCGCCAGCAGCGGTGGGTCCCTCGGGTACAATGAGCAGTTCTTC
CDR3 protein: CASSGGSLGYNEQFF

clone size: NA
D gene: NA
J gene: TRBJ1-2
V gene: TRBV19
CDR3 DNA: TGTGCCAGTGAGGATCCGCATGGCTACACCTTC
CDR3 protein: CASEDPHGYTF

clone size: NA
D gene: NA
J gene: TRBJ2-5
V gene: TRBV13
CDR3 DNA: TGTGCCAGCAGCTTACGGCGGACAGCTCAAGAGGCCCAGTACTTC
CDR3 protein: CASSLRRTAQEAQYF

clone size: NA
D gene: NA
J gene: TRBJ1-4
V gene: TRBV13
CDR3 DNA: TGTGCCAGCAGCCCGGGGGGTGGGGAAAAACTGTTTTTT
CDR3 protein: CASSPGGGEKLFF

clone size: NA
D gene: NA
J gene: TRBJ2-7
V gene: TRBV6-5
CDR3 DNA: TGTGCCAGCAACAAGAGGGCCGGGTCCTCCTACGAGCAGTACTTC
CDR3 protein: CASNKRAGSSYEQYF

clone size: NA
D gene: TRBD1
J gene: TRBJ2-7
V gene: TRBV30
CDR3 DNA: TGTGCCTGGAGAGAACCCGGGACAGGGGTCTACGAGCAGTACTTC
CDR3 protein: CAWREPGTGVYEQYF

clone size: NA
D gene: NA
J gene: TRBJ2-5
V gene: TRBV5-4
CDR3 DNA: TGTGCCAGCAGCAGGACAGAAATTGGAGAGACCCAGTACTTC
CDR3 protein: CASSRTEIGETQYF

clone size: NA
D gene: NA
J gene: TRBJ2-5
V gene: TRBV9
CDR3 DNA: TGTGCCAGCAGCGTAGGAGAAGGGGCAGAGACCCAGTACTTC
CDR3 protein: CASSVGEGAETQYF

clone size: NA
D gene: NA
J gene: TRBJ2-1
V gene: TRBV5-1
CDR3 DNA: TGCGCCAGCAGCAACGGGGGATACTACAATGAGCAGTTCTTC
CDR3 protein: CASSNGGYYNEQFF

clone size: NA
D gene: TRBD2
J gene: TRBJ2-1
V gene: TRBV19
CDR3 DNA: TGTGCCAGTAGTATCTCTGCTAGCGGGGGCATATACAATGAGCAGTTCTTC
CDR3 protein: CASSISASGGIYNEQFF

clone size: NA
D gene: TRBD1
J gene: TRBJ1-1
V gene: TRBV27
CDR3 DNA: TGTGCCAGCTCATCCGGACAGGCCTCTAGCTGGGCTTTCTTT
CDR3 protein: CASSSGQASSWAFF

clone size: medium-sized
D gene: NA
J gene: TRBJ1-1
V gene: TRBV4-2
CDR3 DNA: TGTGCCAGCAGCCAAAGGGGAAGGGAGGACACTGAAGCTTTCTTT
CDR3 protein: CASSQRGREDTEAFF

clone size: NA
D gene: NA
J gene: TRBJ1-1
V gene: TRBV19
CDR3 DNA: TGTGCCAGTAAATGGGCGACTAGCGCTGAAGCTTTCTTT
CDR3 protein: CASKWATSAEAFF

clone size: NA
D gene: NA
J gene: TRBJ1-1
V gene: TRBV6-5
CDR3 DNA: TGTGCCAGCAGTGACGAGGACACTGAAGCTTTCTTT
CDR3 protein: CASSDEDTEAFF

clone size: NA
D gene: NA
J gene: TRBJ1-1
V gene: TRBV11-2
CDR3 DNA: TGTGCCAGCAGCTTAACGCTGACAAACACTGAAGCTTTCTTT
CDR3 protein: CASSLTLTNTEAFF

clone size: NA
D gene: TRBD2
J gene: TRBJ2-3
V gene: TRBV29-1
CDR3 DNA: TGCAGCGTTGAGTATGACGGGAGGGTAGATACGCAGTATTTT
CDR3 protein: CSVEYDGRVDTQYF

clone size: NA
D gene: TRBD2
J gene: TRBJ2-7
V gene: TRBV7-2
CDR3 DNA: TGTGCCAGCAGCTACTCTAGCGGGAGGGGAGGCGAGCAGTACTTC
CDR3 protein: CASSYSSGRGGEQYF

clone size: NA
D gene: NA
J gene: TRBJ1-5
V gene: TRBV7-7
CDR3 DNA: TGTGCTAGCAGCTTAACGCGGGAACAGCCCCAGCATTTT
CDR3 protein: CASSLTREQPQHF

clone size: NA
D gene: TRBD1
J gene: TRBJ2-3
V gene: TRBV4-3
CDR3 DNA: TGCGCCAGCAGCTGGCAGGGGGCAGATACGCAGTATTTT
CDR3 protein: CASSWQGADTQYF